This is a list of T cell receptor beta chains from one sample in a study of technical replicates of blood from several donors. The protocol was immunoSEQ multiplex PCR, while the TCRdb copy is restricted to in-frame clones and leaves out a portion. The table includes 50,000 to 70,000 clones, approximately 94% detected once. Sequencing was done on a sample of PBMCs. The receptors were sampled from a human donor in good health. Some clones in this sample may be carry-over from other donors' samples. Each CDR3 is given with its conserved first and last residue. Fields, in order: D gene, clone size, J gene, V gene, CDR3 DNA, CDR3 protein. The D gene is left open where the match is weak. Clone sizes are given selectively: once, few, many, or a class where the clone is expanded.

>TRBD2|once|TRBJ2-5|TRBV5-1
TGCGCCAGCAGCCCCATAGCGGGGGTTGAGACCCAGTACTTC
CASSPIAGVETQYF
>NA|NA|TRBJ1-4|TRBV4-2
TGTGCCAGCAGCCAAGGGCGGCCATCTCGTGAAAAACTGTTTTTT
CASSQGRPSREKLFF
>TRBD1|NA|TRBJ2-5|TRBV2
TGTGCCAGCAGGCCGGGACAGGGGACATGGGAGACCCAGTACTTC
CASRPGQGTWETQYF
>TRBD2|once|TRBJ2-7|TRBV27
TGTGCCAGCAGTTCGATAGGGACTAGCGGGGGCGCGTACGAGCAGTACTTC
CASSSIGTSGGAYEQYF
>NA|NA|TRBJ1-1|TRBV2
TGTGCCAGCAGCACGACAGTGAACACTGAAGCTTTCTTT
CASSTTVNTEAFF
>NA|NA|TRBJ1-2|TRBV5-4
TGTGCCAGCAGCTTGGGGCAGGGAGGGATCTATGGCTACACCTTC
CASSLGQGGIYGYTF
>NA|NA|TRBJ2-5|TRBV6-1
TGTGCCAGCAGTGAATTACGCCAGAATTGGTACTTC
CASSELRQNWYF
>TRBD2|NA|TRBJ2-7|TRBV7-2
TGTGCCAGCAGCTTCGCGAGGCGACGGGAGGGGAACGAGCAGTACTTC
CASSFARRREGNEQYF
>TRBD2|NA|TRBJ2-3|TRBV7-2
TGTGCCAGCAGCGATCGCCTAGCGGGGAGCACAGATACGCAGTATTTT
CASSDRLAGSTDTQYF
>TRBD2|NA|TRBJ2-1|TRBV6-6
TGTGCCAGCAGTACTTTAGCGGGAGTCCCCTACAATGAGCAGTTCTTC
CASSTLAGVPYNEQFF
>TRBD2|once|TRBJ2-5|TRBV4-2
TGTGCCAGCAGCCGCGGACTAGCGGGGGGGCAAGAGACCCAGTACTTC
CASSRGLAGGQETQYF
>TRBD2|NA|TRBJ2-7|TRBV7-2
TGTGCCAGCAGACCGGGGCAGGGACTAGCGGACTCCTACGAGCAGTACTTC
CASRPGQGLADSYEQYF
>NA|NA|TRBJ1-2|TRBV15
TGTGCCACCAGCAGCGCGGCGGGCTATGGCTACACCTTC
CATSSAAGYGYTF
>TRBD1|NA|TRBJ1-2|TRBV19
TGTGCCAGTAGTTACCGGGACAGAATATCTAATGGCTACACCTTC
CASSYRDRISNGYTF
>NA|once|TRBJ2-7|TRBV2
TGTGCCAGCAAAGGGGGAAAGGGTTCCTACGAGCAGTACTTC
CASKGGKGSYEQYF
>NA|NA|TRBJ2-5|TRBV27
TGTGCCAGCTCCAACTACGACGGTGAGACCCAGTACTTC
CASSNYDGETQYF